A single sample gave rise to the 29 T cell receptor beta chains below, sequenced in a study of blood T cell repertoires in COVID-19. TCRdb's table, derived via immunoSEQ multiplex PCR, lists solely in-frame clones and lacks some. The sample lists 200,000 to 250,000 clones; about 85% were seen once. Sequencing was done on a sample of peripheral blood. The receptors originated from a man aged 25 to 45 who had recovered from COVID-19.

CDR3 coding DNA: TGCGCCAGCAGCCAAGTTGGCGACAGGGACTACGAGCAGTACTTC. Amino acid sequence: CASSQVGDRDYEQYF. J is TRBJ2-7 and V is TRBV4-1; 7 bases are a match to TRBD1. Unmatched junction bases numbered 6, after V lost 1 base and J lost 3 bases. Germline lookup yields CDR1 MGHRA and CDR2 YSYEKL. CDR3 length: 15 amino acids.

The chain combines TRBV7-6 with TRBJ1-6; the D is unclear. Germline loops: CDR1 SGHVS, CDR2 FNYEAQ. The length of the CDR3 is 14 residues. V was trimmed by 1 base and J by 8 bases, leaving 9 bases between them. The CDR3 sequence is CASSLDGPDSPLHF. The CDR3 bases are TGTGCCAGCAGCTTAGATGGCCCAGATTCACCCCTCCACTTT.

The table lists this clone with a few counts. This sequence joins TRBV2 and TRBJ2-7; D unclear. Germline V CDR1 and CDR2: SNHLY, FYNNEI. The CDR3 consists of 13 residues. Trimming removed 4 bases from V and 2 bases from J, with 9 bases in between. The CDR3 bases are TGTGCCAGCAGTGTGGAGCAAACCTACGAGCAGTACTTC. The encoded protein is CASSVEQTYEQYF.

This chain connects TRBV19 to TRBJ2-7, with D uncertain. Germline CDR1 reads LNHDA; CDR2 reads SQIVND (reference sequence). The V end was cut by 5 bases, the J end by 12 bases, with 23 bases between. The CDR3 is 14 residues long. Here the CDR3 reads CASSRGEPVVPLYF. CDR3 sequence (DNA): TGTGCCAGTAGTCGAGGAGAGCCGGTCGTCCCTTTGTACTTC.

This clone was picked up one time. The V and J genes are TRBV7-8 and TRBJ2-3; D may be TRBD1 (6 bases). Germline CDR1 reads SGHVS; CDR2 reads FQNEAQ. Trimming shortened V by 2 bases and J by 2 bases, and 14 bases separated the two germline ends. This CDR3 has 16 residues. CDR3 in DNA: TGTGCCAGCAGCTTACAAGGCACAGGGAACACAGATACGCAGTATTTT. Protein: CASSLQGTGNTDTQYF.

This clone has a handful of counts. This chain links TRBV5-6 with TRBJ1-6, with D perhaps matching TRBD1 (6 bases). This CDR3 spans 14 amino acids. Trimming took off 4 bases at V and 9 bases at J, with 14 bases between the two ends. Germline CDR1 reads SGHDT; CDR2 reads YYEEEE. The CDR3 reads CASSNGQQASPLHF. The CDR3 nucleotides read TGTGCCAGCAGCAATGGACAGCAGGCTTCACCCCTCCACTTT. The entire variable domain, with the rest obtained from reference TRBV5-6 and TRBJ1-6, is as follows: DAGVTQSPTHLIKTRGQQVTLRCSPKSGHDTVSWYQQALGQGPQFIFQYYEEEERQRGNFPDRFSGHQFPNYSSELNVNALLLGDSALYLCASSNGQQASPLHFGNGTRLTVT.

The gene calls are TRBV12-3 or TRBV12-4 and TRBJ1-4; D is perhaps TRBD1 (5 bases). V lost 3 bases to trimming and J lost 7 bases, with 9 bases between them. The CDR3 spans 13 residues. CDR3 coding DNA: TGTGCCAGCAGTTTCATGGGGGGTGAAAAACTGTTTTTT. This translates into CASSFMGGEKLFF.

The chain combines TRBV11-2 with TRBJ2-1, with D unclear. V shed 1 base and J shed 5 bases, with 9 bases lying between them. Germline V lookup: CDR1 SGHAT, CDR2 FQNNGV. The CDR3 covers 14 residues. The CDR3 loop reads CASSLAYRNNEQFF. The DNA for the CDR3 is TGTGCCAGCAGCTTAGCTTACAGAAACAATGAGCAGTTCTTC.

The chain is built from TRBV27 and TRBJ1-1; weak D call: TRBD1 (5 bases). The V end lost 2 bases, the J end lost 1 base, and 5 bases lay between the germline ends. This CDR3 spans 13 amino acids. CDR1 is MNHEY and CDR2 is SMNVEV in the germline V gene (reference sequence). CDR3 region: CASSLQGNTEAFF. CDR3 bases: TGTGCCAGCAGTTTACAGGGGAACACTGAAGCTTTCTTT.

This clone was counted a single time. The chain uses TRBV9 and TRBJ2-1, with 8 bases matching TRBD2. The CDR3 sequence is 14 residues long. Germline V CDR1 and CDR2: SGDLS, YYNGEE. The ends lost 5 bases at V and 10 bases at J; junction bases unmatched: 11. The CDR3 bases are TGTGCCAGCAGAGTCGGGGGGGCAGATGGAGAGCAGTTCTTC. Translating gives CASRVGGADGEQFF.

The rearrangement uses TRBV25-1 and TRBJ1-4, with D possibly being TRBD1 (6 bases). Trimming removed 5 bases from V and 8 bases from J, with 15 bases in between. Germline-derived CDR1 and CDR2 are MGHDK and SYGVNS. The length of the CDR3 is 14 residues. This CDR3 reads CASSKDSPKEKLFF. The CDR3, as DNA: TGTGCCAGCAGTAAGGACAGTCCGAAGGAAAAACTGTTTTTT.

The CDR3 DNA reads as TGTGCCAGCAGCTTGTACGCGGATACCGGGGAGCTGTTTTTT. This sequence encodes CASSLYADTGELFF. The V and J genes are TRBV5-4 and TRBJ2-2; D is unresolved. CDR3 length: 14 amino acids. Germline V lookup: CDR1 SGHNT, CDR2 YYREEE (reference sequence). V lost 1 base to trimming and J lost 5 bases, with 9 bases between them.

This sequence joins TRBV5-1 and TRBJ2-7, with TRBD1 matching 9 bases. V gave up 0 bases and J gave up 5 bases; unmatched junction bases: 6. This CDR3 has 15 amino acids. Per germline, CDR1 SGHRS and CDR2 YFSETQ. The CDR3, as DNA: TGCGCCAGCAGCTTGGCCAGCACAGGGGGCCACGAGCAGTACTTC. It encodes CASSLASTGGHEQYF.

The V call is TRBV27, the J call TRBJ1-2; D is unclear. CDR1 MNHEY and CDR2 SMNVEV come from the germline V gene (reference sequence). V was shortened by 7 bases and J by 8 bases, with 20 bases between the two germline ends. This CDR3 is built from 14 residues. The DNA for the CDR3 is TGTGCCAGCATGGGAGCCACAGCGATGGGAGGCTACACCTTC. Protein: CASMGATAMGGYTF.

This clone was seen just once. Other DNA sequences in the same sample also yield this CDR3. This chain joins TRBV27 and TRBJ2-1, with D maybe TRBD2 (5 bases). In germline, CDR1 is MNHEY, CDR2 SMNVEV (reference sequence). This CDR3 has 13 amino acids. V was clipped by 6 bases and J by 4 bases, with 10 bases between them. The CDR3 DNA sequence: TGTGCCAGCAGCCTCGCGGGTTACAATGAGCAGTTCTTC. This encodes CASSLAGYNEQFF.

The rearrangement links TRBV21-1 to TRBJ2-5; the tabulated D call, TRBD2, remains unverified against the DNA. TRBV21-1 is marked as a pseudogene. The CDR3 covers 15 residues. The CDR3 loop is CASTPLAEYQETQYF. Written as DNA, the CDR3 is TGTGCCAGCACCCCACTAGCGGAGTACCAAGAGACCCAGTACTTC.

The chain recombines TRBV2 with TRBJ2-7, with 12 bases lining up with TRBD2. J was trimmed by 2 bases and V by 7 bases; bases with no gene match: 6. Germline CDR1 is SNHLY and CDR2 is FYNNEI. The CDR3 contains 15 residues. This CDR3 reads CASKGTSGSTYEQYF. The DNA for the CDR3 is TGTGCCAGCAAGGGGACTAGCGGGTCAACCTACGAGCAGTACTTC.

V and J are TRBV5-6 and TRBJ2-5; D is undetermined. Per germline, CDR1 SGHDT and CDR2 YYEEEE. The CDR3 spans 15 residues. V was clipped by 1 base and J by 1 base, with 11 bases between them. Here the CDR3 DNA reads TGTGCCAGCAGCTTGTTAACAACACGCCAAGAGACCCAGTACTTC. Its protein is CASSLLTTRQETQYF.

This clone was counted a single time. The genes are TRBV11-2 and TRBJ2-1, with D possibly matching TRBD2 (6 bases). Germline CDR1 SGHAT, CDR2 FQNNGV. The CDR3 sequence is 13 residues long. Trimming stripped 5 bases from V and 15 bases from J, with 20 bases between. The CDR3 region is CASSREGGSFGFF. The CDR3 nucleotides read TGTGCCAGCAGCCGTGAGGGAGGTTCTTTTGGGTTCTTC.

This rearrangement joins TRBV12-3 or TRBV12-4 to TRBJ1-5; no clear D gene. The CDR3 has 11 amino acids. V lost 4 bases to trimming and J lost 9 bases, with 7 bases between them. CDR3 nucleotide sequence: TGTGCCAGCAGTTCCTACGGGCCCCAGCATTTT. It encodes CASSSYGPQHF.

The chain is built from TRBV15 and TRBJ2-3; TRBD2 matches at 8 bases. Germline-derived CDR1 and CDR2 are LNHNV and YYDKDF (reference sequence). The CDR3 is 15 residues long. V dropped 1 base and J dropped 4; count of bases not matched to a gene: 4. The DNA for the CDR3 is TGTGCCACCAGCAGAGTGCGGGGGGATGCAGATACGCAGTATTTT. It translates to CATSRVRGDADTQYF. Filled out from reference TRBV15 and TRBJ2-3, the complete variable domain reads DAMVIQNPRYQVTQFGKPVTLSCSQTLNHNVMYWYQQKSSQAPKLLFHYYDKDFNNEADTPDNFQSRRPNTSFCFLDIRSPGLGDTAMYLCATSRVRGDADTQYFGPGTRLTVL.

The chain couples TRBV9 to TRBJ1-1; no clear D gene. CDR1 SGDLS and CDR2 YYNGEE come from the germline V gene. V gave up 4 bases and J gave up 4 bases, with 11 bases separating them. There are 13 residues in the CDR3. The CDR3 region has the DNA TGTGCCAGCAGCCCTGGGAGGCTCACTGAAGCTTTCTTT. Protein product: CASSPGRLTEAFF.

This chain links TRBV5-8 with TRBJ2-7; TRBD1 agrees at 9 bases. With 4 bases clipped from V and 4 bases from J, the junction kept 12 bases outside the gene matches. This CDR3 is 16 amino acids long. From germline, CDR1 is SGHTS and CDR2 YDEGEE. CDR3 in amino acids: CASSLPGGQGGYEQYV. The CDR3 DNA is TGTGCCAGCAGCCTGCCAGGGGGACAGGGTGGTTACGAGCAGTACGTC.

The chain employs TRBV6-4 and TRBJ2-2, with 10 bases fitting TRBD1. Unmatched junction bases numbered 16, after V lost 8 bases and J lost 7 bases. The germline CDR1 and CDR2 sequences are MRHNA and SNTAGT. The CDR3 runs 17 residues. Here the CDR3 DNA reads TGTGCCAGCCTGAACGAGCGAGACAGGGGGCAGGGCGGGGAGCTGTTTTTT. Translation gives CASLNERDRGQGGELFF.

The chain uses TRBV28 and TRBJ2-7; D is possibly TRBD1 (7 bases). V was cut by 3 bases and J by 4 bases, with 10 bases left in between. CDR1 and CDR2 from the germline V gene are MDHEN and SYDVKM. The length of the CDR3 is 13 residues. DNA for the CDR3: TGTGCCAGCAGTTTTCAGGGGGGATACGAGCAGTACGTC. The encoded protein is CASSFQGGYEQYV.

The J gene is TRBJ1-6, the V gene TRBV2; tentative D call: TRBD1 (6 bases). V shed 11 bases and J shed 5 bases, with 13 bases lying between them. This CDR3 has 13 amino acids. Germline CDR1 reads SNHLY; CDR2 reads FYNNEI. This CDR3 is CAARQDDNSPLHF. The CDR3 DNA reads TGTGCCGCACGACAGGACGATAATTCACCCCTCCACTTT.

The V call is TRBV3-1 (or the pseudogene TRBV3-2), the J call TRBJ2-1, with D possibly being TRBD1 (5 bases). V lost 3 bases and J 12 bases, leaving 15 bases between the germline ends. The CDR3 loop spans 13 amino acids. CDR1 and CDR2 (germline): LGHDT, YNNKEL (reference sequence). Written as DNA, the CDR3 is TGTGCCAGCAGCCAGGTAGGGGCGTGGGGGCAGTTCTTC. Translation gives CASSQVGAWGQFF.

V usage is TRBV27 and J usage is TRBJ1-6; TRBD1 matches at 8 bases. The trim removed 6 bases at V and 10 bases at J, leaving 5 bases unmatched. Per the germline V gene, CDR1 is MNHEY and CDR2 is SMNVEV (reference sequence). This CDR3 is 13 amino acids long. The CDR3 DNA reads as TGTGCCAGCAGCTGGGACAGGAACTCACCCCTCCACTTT. Amino acids: CASSWDRNSPLHF.

This clone was recorded only once. This sequence joins TRBV6-5 and TRBJ1-2; D remains ambiguous. This CDR3 spans 15 amino acids. Germline V CDR1 and CDR2: MNHEY, SVGAGI. The V end was cut by 5 bases, the J end by 2 bases, with 15 bases between. CDR3 bases: TGTGCCAGCAGTCCGAGGCGGACTACCAACTATGGCTACACCTTC. Translating gives CASSPRRTTNYGYTF.